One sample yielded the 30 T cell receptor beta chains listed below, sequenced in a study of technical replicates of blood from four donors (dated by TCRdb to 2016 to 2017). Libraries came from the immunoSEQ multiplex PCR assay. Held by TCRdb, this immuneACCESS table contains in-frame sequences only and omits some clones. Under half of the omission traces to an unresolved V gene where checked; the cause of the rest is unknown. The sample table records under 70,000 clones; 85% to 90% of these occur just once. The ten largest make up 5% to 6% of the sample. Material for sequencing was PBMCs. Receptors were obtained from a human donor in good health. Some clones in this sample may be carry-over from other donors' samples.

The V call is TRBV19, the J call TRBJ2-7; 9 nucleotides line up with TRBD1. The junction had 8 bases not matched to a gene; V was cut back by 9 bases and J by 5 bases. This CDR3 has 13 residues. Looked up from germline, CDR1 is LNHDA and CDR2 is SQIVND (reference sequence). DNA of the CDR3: TGTGCCAGCGGGGGACAGGGTGACCACGAGCAGTACTTC. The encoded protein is CASGGQGDHEQYF.

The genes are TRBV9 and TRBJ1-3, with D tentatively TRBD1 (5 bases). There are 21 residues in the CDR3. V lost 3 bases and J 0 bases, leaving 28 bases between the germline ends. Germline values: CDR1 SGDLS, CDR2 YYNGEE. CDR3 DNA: TGTGCCAGCAGCGCACGTATGACCGGGACTTCATACCCCAGCTCTGGAAACACCATATATTTT. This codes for CASSARMTGTSYPSSGNTIYF.

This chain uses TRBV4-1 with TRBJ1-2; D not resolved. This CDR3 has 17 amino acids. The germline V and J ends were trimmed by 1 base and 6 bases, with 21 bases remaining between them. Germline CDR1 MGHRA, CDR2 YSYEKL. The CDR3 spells CASSQGLTGTPGDGYTF. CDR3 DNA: TGCGCCAGCAGCCAAGGTTTGACCGGTACGCCAGGTGATGGCTACACCTTC.

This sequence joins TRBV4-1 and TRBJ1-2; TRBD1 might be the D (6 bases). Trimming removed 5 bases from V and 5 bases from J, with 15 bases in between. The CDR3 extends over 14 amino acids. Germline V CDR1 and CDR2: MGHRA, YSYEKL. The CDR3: CASSAPSQGYGYTF. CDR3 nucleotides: TGCGCCAGCAGCGCCCCCTCTCAGGGGTATGGCTACACCTTC.

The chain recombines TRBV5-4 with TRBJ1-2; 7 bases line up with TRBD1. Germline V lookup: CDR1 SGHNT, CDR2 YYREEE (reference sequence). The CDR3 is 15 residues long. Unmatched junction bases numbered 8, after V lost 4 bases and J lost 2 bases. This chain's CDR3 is CASSLDWTGNYGYTF. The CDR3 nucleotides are TGTGCCAGCAGCCTGGACTGGACAGGCAACTATGGCTACACCTTC.

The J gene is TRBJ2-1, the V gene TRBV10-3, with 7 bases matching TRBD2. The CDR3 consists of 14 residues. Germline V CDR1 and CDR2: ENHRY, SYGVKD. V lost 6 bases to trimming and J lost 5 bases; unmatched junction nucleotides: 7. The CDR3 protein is CAISERLANNEQFF. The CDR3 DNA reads TGTGCCATCAGCGAACGACTAGCCAACAATGAGCAGTTCTTC.

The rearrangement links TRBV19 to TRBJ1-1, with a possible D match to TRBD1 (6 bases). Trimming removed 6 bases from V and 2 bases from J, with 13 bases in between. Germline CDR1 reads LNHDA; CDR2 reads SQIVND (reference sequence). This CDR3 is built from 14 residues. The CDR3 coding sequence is TGTGCCAGTAGCCCCGGACAGCGAAACACTGAAGCTTTCTTT. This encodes CASSPGQRNTEAFF.

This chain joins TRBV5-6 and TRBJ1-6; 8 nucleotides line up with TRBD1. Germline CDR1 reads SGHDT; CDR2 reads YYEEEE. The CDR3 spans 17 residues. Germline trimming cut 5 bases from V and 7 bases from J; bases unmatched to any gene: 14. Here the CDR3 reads CASRTTGVRFGNSPLHF. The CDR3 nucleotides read TGTGCCAGCAGGACGACAGGGGTAAGATTCGGAAATTCACCCCTCCACTTT.

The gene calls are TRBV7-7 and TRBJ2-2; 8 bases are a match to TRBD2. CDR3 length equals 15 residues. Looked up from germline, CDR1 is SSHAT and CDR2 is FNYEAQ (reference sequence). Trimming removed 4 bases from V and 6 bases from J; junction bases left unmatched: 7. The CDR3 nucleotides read TGTGCCAGCAGCTCTAGCCGGGGGGGAGCCGGGGAGCTGTTTTTT. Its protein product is CASSSSRGGAGELFF.

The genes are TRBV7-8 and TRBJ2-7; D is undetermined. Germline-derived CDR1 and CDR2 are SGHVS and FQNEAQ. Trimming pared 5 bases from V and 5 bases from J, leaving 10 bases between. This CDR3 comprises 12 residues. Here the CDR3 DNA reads TGTGCCAGCAGCCCTGGAGTGGACGAGCAGTACTTC. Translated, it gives CASSPGVDEQYF.

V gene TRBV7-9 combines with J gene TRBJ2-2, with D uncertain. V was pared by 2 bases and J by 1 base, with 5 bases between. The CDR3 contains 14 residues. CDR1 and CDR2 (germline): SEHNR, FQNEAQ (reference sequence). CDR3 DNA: TGTGCCAGCAGCTTACAGGAGAACACCGGGGAGCTGTTTTTT. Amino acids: CASSLQENTGELFF.

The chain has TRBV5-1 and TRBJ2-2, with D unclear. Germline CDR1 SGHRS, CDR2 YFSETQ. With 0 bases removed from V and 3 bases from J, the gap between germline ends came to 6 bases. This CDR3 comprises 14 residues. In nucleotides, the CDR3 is TGCGCCAGCAGCTTGGTACTGCACACCGGGGAGCTGTTTTTT. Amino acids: CASSLVLHTGELFF. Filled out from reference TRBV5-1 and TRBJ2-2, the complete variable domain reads KAGVTQTPRYLIKTRGQQVTLSCSPISGHRSVSWYQQTPGQGLQFLFEYFSETQRNKGNFPGRFSGRQFSNSRSEMNVSTLELGDSALYLCASSLVLHTGELFFGEGSRLTVL.

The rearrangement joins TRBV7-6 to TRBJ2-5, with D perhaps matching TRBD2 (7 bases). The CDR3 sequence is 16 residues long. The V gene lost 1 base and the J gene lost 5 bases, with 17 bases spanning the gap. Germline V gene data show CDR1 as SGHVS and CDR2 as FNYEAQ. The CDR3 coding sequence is TGTGCCAGCAGCTTAGGTGGCGGGGGCCCTCGGGAGACCCAGTACTTC. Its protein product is CASSLGGGGPRETQYF.

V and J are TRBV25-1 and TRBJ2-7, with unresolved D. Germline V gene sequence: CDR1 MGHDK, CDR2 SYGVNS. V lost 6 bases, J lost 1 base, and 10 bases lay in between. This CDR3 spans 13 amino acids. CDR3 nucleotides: TGTGCCAGCAGAACATCAGGTTCCTACGAGCAGTACTTC. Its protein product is CASRTSGSYEQYF.

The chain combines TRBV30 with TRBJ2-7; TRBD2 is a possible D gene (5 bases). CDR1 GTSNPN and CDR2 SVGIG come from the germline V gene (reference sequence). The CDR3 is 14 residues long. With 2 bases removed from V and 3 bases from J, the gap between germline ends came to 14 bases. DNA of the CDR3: TGTGCCTGGAGTCAACCAGCGGAGAACTACGAGCAGTACTTC. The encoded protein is CAWSQPAENYEQYF.

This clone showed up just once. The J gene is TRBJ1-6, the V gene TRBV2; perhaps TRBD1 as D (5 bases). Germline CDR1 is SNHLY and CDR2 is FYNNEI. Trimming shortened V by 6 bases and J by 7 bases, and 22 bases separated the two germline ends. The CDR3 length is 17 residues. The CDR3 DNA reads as TGTGCCAGCAGCGAGAAGGTTGGCAGGGCGACAAATTCACCCCTCCACTTT. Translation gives CASSEKVGRATNSPLHF.

The CDR3 sequence: CASSQATGTRVYNEQFF. CDR3 DNA: TGCGCCAGCAGCCAAGCCACCGGGACTAGGGTCTACAATGAGCAGTTCTTC. The chain has TRBV4-1 and TRBJ2-1, with 8 bases fitting TRBD2. Unmatched junction bases numbered 8, after V lost 1 base and J lost 3 bases. This CDR3 has 17 amino acids. The germline gives CDR1 MGHRA, CDR2 YSYEKL.

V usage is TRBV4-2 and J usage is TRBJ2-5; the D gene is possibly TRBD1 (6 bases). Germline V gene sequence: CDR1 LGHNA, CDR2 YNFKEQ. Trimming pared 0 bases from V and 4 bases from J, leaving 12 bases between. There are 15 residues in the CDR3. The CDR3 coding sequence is TGTGCCAGCAGCCAAGAAACACAGGGTGGAGAGACCCAGTACTTC. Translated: CASSQETQGGETQYF.

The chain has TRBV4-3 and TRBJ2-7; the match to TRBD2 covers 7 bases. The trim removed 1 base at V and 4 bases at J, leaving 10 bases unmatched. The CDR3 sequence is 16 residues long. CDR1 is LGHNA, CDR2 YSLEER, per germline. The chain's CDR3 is CASSQAARAGNYEQYF. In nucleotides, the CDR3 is TGCGCCAGCAGCCAAGCCGCCAGAGCGGGAAATTACGAGCAGTACTTC.

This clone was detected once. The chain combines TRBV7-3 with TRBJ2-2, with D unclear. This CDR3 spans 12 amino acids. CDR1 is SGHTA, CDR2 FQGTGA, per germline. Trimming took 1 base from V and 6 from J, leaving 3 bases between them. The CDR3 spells CASSLISGELFF. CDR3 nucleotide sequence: TGTGCCAGCAGCTTAATATCCGGGGAGCTGTTTTTT.

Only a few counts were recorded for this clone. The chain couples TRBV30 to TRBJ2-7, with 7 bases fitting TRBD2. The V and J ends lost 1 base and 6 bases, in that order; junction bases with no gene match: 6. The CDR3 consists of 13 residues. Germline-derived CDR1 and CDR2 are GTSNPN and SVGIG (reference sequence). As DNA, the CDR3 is TGTGCCTGGAGTGCGGGACCGGGGGGCGAGCAGTACTTC. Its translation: CAWSAGPGGEQYF.

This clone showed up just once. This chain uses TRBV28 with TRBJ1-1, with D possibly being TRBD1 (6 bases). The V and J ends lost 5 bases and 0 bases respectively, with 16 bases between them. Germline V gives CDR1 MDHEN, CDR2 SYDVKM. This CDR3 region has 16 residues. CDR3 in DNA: TGTGCCAGCAGTGTCCACAGAGGGGGACTGAACACTGAAGCTTTCTTT. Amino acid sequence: CASSVHRGGLNTEAFF.

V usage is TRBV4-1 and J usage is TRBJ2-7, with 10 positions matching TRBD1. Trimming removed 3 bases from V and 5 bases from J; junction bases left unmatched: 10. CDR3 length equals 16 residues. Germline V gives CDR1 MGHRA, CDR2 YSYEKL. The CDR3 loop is CASSQLPGTGANEQYF. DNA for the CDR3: TGCGCCAGCAGCCAGCTCCCCGGGACAGGGGCGAACGAGCAGTACTTC.

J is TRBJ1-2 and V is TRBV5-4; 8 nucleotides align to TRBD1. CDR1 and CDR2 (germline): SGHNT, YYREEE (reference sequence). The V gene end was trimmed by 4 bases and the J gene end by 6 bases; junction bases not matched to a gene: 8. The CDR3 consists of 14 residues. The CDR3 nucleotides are TGTGCCAGCAGCCCCAGGGGGCTGGGCCATGGCTACACCTTC. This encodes CASSPRGLGHGYTF.

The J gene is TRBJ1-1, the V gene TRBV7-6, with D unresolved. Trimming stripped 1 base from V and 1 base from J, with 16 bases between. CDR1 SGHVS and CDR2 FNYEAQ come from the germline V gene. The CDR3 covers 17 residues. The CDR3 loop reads CASSLVQARNANTEAFF. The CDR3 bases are TGTGCCAGCAGCTTAGTTCAGGCACGCAATGCGAACACTGAAGCTTTCTTT.

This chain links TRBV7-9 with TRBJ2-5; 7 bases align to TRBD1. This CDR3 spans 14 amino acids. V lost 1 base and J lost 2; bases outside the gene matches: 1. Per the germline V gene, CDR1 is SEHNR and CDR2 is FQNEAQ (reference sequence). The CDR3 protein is CASSLVGQQETQYF. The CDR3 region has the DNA TGTGCCAGCAGCTTAGTGGGACAGCAAGAGACCCAGTACTTC.

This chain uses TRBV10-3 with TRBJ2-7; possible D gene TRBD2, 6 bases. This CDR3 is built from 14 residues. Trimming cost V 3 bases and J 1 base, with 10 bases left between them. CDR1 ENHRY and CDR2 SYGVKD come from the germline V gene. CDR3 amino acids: CAISDWGRSYEQYF. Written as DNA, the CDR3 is TGTGCCATCAGTGACTGGGGGAGGTCCTACGAGCAGTACTTC.

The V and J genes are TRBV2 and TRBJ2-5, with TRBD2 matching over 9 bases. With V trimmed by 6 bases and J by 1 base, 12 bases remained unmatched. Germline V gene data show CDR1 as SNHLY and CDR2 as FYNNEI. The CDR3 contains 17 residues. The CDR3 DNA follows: TGTGCCAGCAGAGGCCTTTTAGCGGGGGATACCCAAGAGACCCAGTACTTC. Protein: CASRGLLAGDTQETQYF. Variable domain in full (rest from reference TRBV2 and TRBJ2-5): EPEVTQTPSHQVTQMGQEVILRCVPISNHLYFYWYRQILGQKVEFLVSFYNNEISEKSEIFDDQFSVERPDGSNFTLKIRSTKLEDSAMYFCASRGLLAGDTQETQYFGPGTRLLVL.

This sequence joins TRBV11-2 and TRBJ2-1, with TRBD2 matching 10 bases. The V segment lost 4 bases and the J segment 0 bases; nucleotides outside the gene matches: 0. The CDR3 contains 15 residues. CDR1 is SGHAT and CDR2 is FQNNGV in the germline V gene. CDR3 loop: CASSSSGSSYNEQFF. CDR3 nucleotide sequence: TGTGCCAGCAGCTCTAGCGGGAGCTCCTACAATGAGCAGTTCTTC.

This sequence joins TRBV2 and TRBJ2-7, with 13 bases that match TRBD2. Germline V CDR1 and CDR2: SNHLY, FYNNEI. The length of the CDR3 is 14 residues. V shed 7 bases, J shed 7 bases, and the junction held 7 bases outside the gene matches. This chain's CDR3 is CASNGLAGVWEQYF. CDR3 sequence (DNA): TGTGCCAGCAACGGACTAGCGGGAGTATGGGAGCAGTACTTC.